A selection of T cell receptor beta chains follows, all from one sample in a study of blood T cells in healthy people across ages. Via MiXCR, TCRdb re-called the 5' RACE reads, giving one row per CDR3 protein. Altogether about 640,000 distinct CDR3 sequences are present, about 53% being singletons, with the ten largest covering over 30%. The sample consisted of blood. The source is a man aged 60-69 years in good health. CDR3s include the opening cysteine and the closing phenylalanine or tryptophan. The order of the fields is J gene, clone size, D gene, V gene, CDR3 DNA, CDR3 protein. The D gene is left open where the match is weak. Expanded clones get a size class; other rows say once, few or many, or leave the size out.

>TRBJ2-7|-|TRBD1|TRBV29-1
TGCAGCGTTCCCGGGACAGAGACCTACGAGCAGTACTTC
CSVPGTETYEQYF
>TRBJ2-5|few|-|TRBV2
TGTGCCAGCAGTGAATTCGAGGGCGGGACCCAGTACTTC
CASSEFEGGTQYF
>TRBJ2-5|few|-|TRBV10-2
TGCGCCAGCAGTGAATCAGGGCCAGAGACCCAGTACTTC
CASSESGPETQYF
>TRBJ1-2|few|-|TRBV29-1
TGCAGCGTTGAGTCAGGTTCGGCTAACTATGGCTACACCTTC
CSVESGSANYGYTF
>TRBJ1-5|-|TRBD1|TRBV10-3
TGTGCCGTTGGGGACAGTTGGAATCAGCCCCAGCATTTT
CAVGDSWNQPQHF
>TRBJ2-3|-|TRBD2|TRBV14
TGTGCCAGCAGCCAAGGCACCTATGCGGGGGGACCAGATACGCAGTATTTT
CASSQGTYAGGPDTQYF
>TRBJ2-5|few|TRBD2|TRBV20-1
TGCAGTTATCTAGCGGGGGGAAACCAAGAGACCCAGTACTTC
CSYLAGGNQETQYF
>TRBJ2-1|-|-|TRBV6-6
TGTGCCAGCAGTTATCAGGGTTCGAGTGAGCAGTTCTTC
CASSYQGSSEQFF
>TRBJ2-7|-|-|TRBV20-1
TGCGGTGCTAGAAGGGGCCCCGCCTACGAGCAGTACTTC
CGARRGPAYEQYF
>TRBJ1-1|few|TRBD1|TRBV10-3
TGTGCCATCAGTCCCCAACAGGGGGCTGAAGCTTTCTTT
CAISPQQGAEAFF
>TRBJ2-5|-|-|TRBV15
TGTGCCACCAGCAGAGCCAGGGTTTCAGAGACCCAGTACTTC
CATSRARVSETQYF
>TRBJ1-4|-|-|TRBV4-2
TGTGCCAGCAGCCAAGATCGAGGGGGGGGCGAATACGAAAAACTGTTTTTT
CASSQDRGGGEYEKLFF
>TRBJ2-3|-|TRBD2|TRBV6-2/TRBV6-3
TGTGCCAGCAGCCCTTTTACTAGCGGGGGCACAGATACGCAGTATTTT
CASSPFTSGGTDTQYF